This T cell receptor (beta chain) is from a study of spatial heterogeneity in lung cancer. Time point reported: sample taken at primary tumor resection. The cohort: approximately 66 early-stage, untreated non-small cell lung cancer patients. Tumor, nontumor lung or frozen PBMC supplied whole RNA that was sequenced unsorted. General study points: TCRs found ubiquitously expanded in tumor appeared in blood more at resection than at follow-up.

Concerning this clonotype itself: Its target is not known.

Individually, TCR cDNA molecules were each labelled with a unique molecular identifier. TCRdb used MiXCR to reprocess the 5' RACE reads, holding one entry per CDR3 protein. The repertoire holds nearly 80,000 distinct CDR3 sequences, 7% to 9% seen once, with roughly 7% in the top ten. The sequencing here drew on PBMCs, taken at surgery. The TCR originated in a male donor with early-stage non-small cell lung cancer.

DNA for the CDR3: TGCAGTGCTAGGCGCCGGGACTCACGCTACGAGCAGTACTTC. Encoded protein: CSARRRDSRYEQYF. J is TRBJ2-7 and V is TRBV20-1; maybe TRBD2 (6 bases). Germline CDR1 and CDR2: DFQATT and SNEGSKA (reference sequence). CDR3 size: 14 residues. V lost 3 bases, J lost 3 bases, and 15 bases lay in between.